This section outlines one TCR beta chain sequence together with its context. These data originate in a study of blood T cell repertoires in COVID-19. TCRdb's copy holds only in-frame clones and misses some; the assay was immunoSEQ multiplex PCR. This sample has 150,000 to 200,000 clones, with about 85% found just once. The CDR3 is made up of 13 amino acids. Trimming pared 2 bases from V and 8 bases from J, leaving 7 bases between. Germline assignment: CDR1 SGHVS and CDR2 FNYEAQ. The chain employs TRBV7-6 and TRBJ1-6; no definite D call. Sequenced material: peripheral blood. This sequence originates from a man between 18 and 35 years old with acute or convalescent COVID-19. The CDR3 nucleotides are TGTGCCAGCAGCTTAAGGACTGATTCACCCCTCCACTTT. This sequence encodes CASSLRTDSPLHF.